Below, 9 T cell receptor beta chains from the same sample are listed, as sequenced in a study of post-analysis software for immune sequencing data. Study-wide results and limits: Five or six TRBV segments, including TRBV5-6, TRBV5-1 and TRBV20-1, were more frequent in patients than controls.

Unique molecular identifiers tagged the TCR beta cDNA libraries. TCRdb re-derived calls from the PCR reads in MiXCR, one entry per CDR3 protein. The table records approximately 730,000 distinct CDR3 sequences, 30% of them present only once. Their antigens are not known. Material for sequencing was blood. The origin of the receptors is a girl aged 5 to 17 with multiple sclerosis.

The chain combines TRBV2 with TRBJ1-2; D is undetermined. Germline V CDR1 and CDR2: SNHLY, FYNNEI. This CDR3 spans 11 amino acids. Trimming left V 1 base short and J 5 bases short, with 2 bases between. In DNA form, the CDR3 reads TGTGCCAGCAGTGAAGTGTATGGCTACACCTTC. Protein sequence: CASSEVYGYTF.

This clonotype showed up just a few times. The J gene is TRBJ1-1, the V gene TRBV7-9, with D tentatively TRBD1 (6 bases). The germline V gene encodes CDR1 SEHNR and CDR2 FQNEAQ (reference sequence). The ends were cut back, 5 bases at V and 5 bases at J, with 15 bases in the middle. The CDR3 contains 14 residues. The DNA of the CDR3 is TGTGCCAGCAGCCCCCCCGACAGGAGGACTGAAGCTTTCTTT. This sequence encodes CASSPPDRRTEAFF.

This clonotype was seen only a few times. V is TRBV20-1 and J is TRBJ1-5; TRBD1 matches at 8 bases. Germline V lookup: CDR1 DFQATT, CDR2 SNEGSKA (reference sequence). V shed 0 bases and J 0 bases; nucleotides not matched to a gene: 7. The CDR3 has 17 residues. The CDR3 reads CSARDNRGEISNQPQHF. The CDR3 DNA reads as TGCAGTGCTAGAGACAACAGGGGGGAGATTAGCAATCAGCCCCAGCATTTT.

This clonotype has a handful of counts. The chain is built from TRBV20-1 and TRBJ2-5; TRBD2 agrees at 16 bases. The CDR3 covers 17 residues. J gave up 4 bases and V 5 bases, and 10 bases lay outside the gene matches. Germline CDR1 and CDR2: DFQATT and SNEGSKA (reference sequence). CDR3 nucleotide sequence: TGCAGTGCTTCCCGGGGACTAGCGGGGGGGCAGGGAGAGACCCAGTACTTC. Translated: CSASRGLAGGQGETQYF.

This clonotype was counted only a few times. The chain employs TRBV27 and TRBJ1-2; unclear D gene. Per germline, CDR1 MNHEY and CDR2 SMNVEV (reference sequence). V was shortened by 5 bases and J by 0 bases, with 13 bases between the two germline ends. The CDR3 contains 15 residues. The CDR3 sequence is CASSPSLATNYGYTF. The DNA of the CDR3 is TGTGCCAGCAGTCCCTCCCTGGCTACTAACTATGGCTACACCTTC.

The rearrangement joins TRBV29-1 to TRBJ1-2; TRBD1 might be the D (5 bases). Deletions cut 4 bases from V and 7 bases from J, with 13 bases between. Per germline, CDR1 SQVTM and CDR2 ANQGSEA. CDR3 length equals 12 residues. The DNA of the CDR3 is TGCAGCGTTGGAGACAGTCCCTGTGGCTACACCTTC. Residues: CSVGDSPCGYTF.

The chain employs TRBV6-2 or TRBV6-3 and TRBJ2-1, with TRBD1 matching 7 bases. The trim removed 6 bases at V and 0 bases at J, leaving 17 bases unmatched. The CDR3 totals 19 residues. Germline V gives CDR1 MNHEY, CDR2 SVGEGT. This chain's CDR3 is CASSYTAEERGHSYNEQFF. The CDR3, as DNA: TGTGCCAGCAGCTACACGGCCGAGGAGAGGGGGCACTCCTACAATGAGCAGTTCTTC.

CDR3 region: CASSYDVTLLRDRVNEQYF. CDR3 DNA sequence: TGCGCCAGCAGTTACGACGTAACCCTACTCCGGGACAGGGTGAACGAGCAGTACTTC. The chain has TRBV10-1 and TRBJ2-5; 9 nucleotides align to TRBD1. The end of the DNA aligns better with TRBJ2-7, so the J call may be wrong. Germline lookup yields CDR1 WNHNN and CDR2 SYGVQD (reference sequence). The CDR3 runs to 19 residues.

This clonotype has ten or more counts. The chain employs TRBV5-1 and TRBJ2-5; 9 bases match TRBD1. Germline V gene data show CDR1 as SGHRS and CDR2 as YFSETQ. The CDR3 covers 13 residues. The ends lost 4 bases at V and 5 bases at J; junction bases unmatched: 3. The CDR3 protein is CASSRTGVETQYF. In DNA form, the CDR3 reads TGCGCCAGCAGCCGGACAGGGGTGGAGACCCAGTACTTC.